This record covers a single T cell receptor (beta chain). This clonotype showed up just a few times. The target of this receptor is not known. The input lacks base qualities; no much larger clone sits a single base away. Library creation used 5' RACE. Instrument on record: Illumina HiSeq 2500. The second PCR ran for about 7 to 11 cycles and used a J-beta primer mix along with a sample-barcoded 5' primer. Each TCR beta cDNA molecule received a unique molecular identifier from a template-switch 5' adaptor carrying 12 random nucleotides. At least 2.5 million CDR3-containing paired-end reads were obtained from each sample. The Mint cDNA synthesis kit, primed by a TRBC-specific oligonucleotide, was used to synthesize first-strand cDNA from all RNA. Following uracil-DNA glycosylase treatment, a first 18-cycle PCR with universal primers M1SS and BC2_uni_R was performed on all cDNA. Processing in the source paper ran as follows. For normalization, 1 million high-quality reads, each with a distinct molecular identifier, were randomly selected from each sample. Instead of being binned into consensus sequences, reads with shared molecular identifiers were discarded. CDR3 identification, clonotype clustering and error correction used MiTCR with a Q25 quality threshold and the strictest error-elimination algorithm. A nonparametric unseen species model with Euler transformation was used to estimate lower-bound total TCR beta diversity. TCRdb trimmed the raw reads at Q25, called clones with MiXCR and kept productive beta chains. CDR3 protein duplicates are merged, each entry listing the most common genes and DNA. TCRdb, not the original authors, processed these V and J calls. The sample table lists over 1,500,000 distinct CDR3 sequences, 49% of them with a count of one. In total, the top ten clones hold more than 2% of the sample.

The entry originates in a study of blood T cells in healthy people across ages (dated by TCRdb to the mid-2010s). Notes on the research overall: Template switching captured roughly one uniquely barcoded TCR beta cDNA molecule per two T cells in model experiments. The study analyzed two additional independent replicas of 1 million unique cDNA reads from the same blood draw for two donors, one aged 18 to 30 and one aged 80 or older. To avoid experimental bias, donors of different ages were distributed randomly across sequencing lanes. Age-related changes in TCR beta repertoire diversity were measured in the study by deep sequencing normalized with unique cDNA molecular identifiers. Four age groups were formed from the donors: young (average roughly 15 years), middle-aged (approximately 39), aged (roughly 59) and long-lived (about 80). Broader findings and caveats from the paper: Because donor CMV infection status was unknown, age-related changes in expanded clonotypes were potentially confounded. Estimates of total diversity based on one million sequenced T cells were regarded as lower bounds and as underestimates. Bulk unsorted PBMC profiling prevented conclusive comparison of naive and antigen-experienced compartments. Compared with the aged group, the long-lived group had more naive CD4+ T cells, fewer expanded clones and increased TCR diversity, a pattern suggesting age selection. Observed TCR beta diversity per million T cells fell roughly linearly with age, and a significant reduction was already apparent by age approximately 40. Observed TCR beta diversity correlated strongly with the percentage of naive T cells measured by flow cytometry.

V sheds 1 base and J sheds 0 bases, leaving 11 bases between their ends. The CDR3 contains 16 residues, cysteine and phenylalanine counted. CDR3 DNA only is kept here, 48 bases in frame from base 1. The germline V gene (reference sequence) yields LNHNV for CDR1 and YYDKDF for CDR2. The 39 donors, aged about 6 to 95 years, were systemically healthy Caucasian individuals from Russia. About 9.1 milliliters of peripheral blood were collected from each donor into EDTA-treated Vacutainer tubes. Ficoll-Paque density-gradient centrifugation was used to isolate PBMCs, with at least 6.5 million obtained per sample. Trizol reagent was used to extract total RNA from PBMCs, with at least 6 micrograms per sample. For every donor, flow cytometry on a PBMC aliquot measured the percentage of naive CD45RAhigh/CD27high T cells.

The sample taken for sequencing was blood. This chain joins TRBV15 to TRBJ2-3; the D region possibly corresponds to TRBD1 (5 bases align). This sequence was found in a woman aged 40 to 50 in good health. The encoded CDR3 is CATSRGGAPSTDTQYF. The DNA sequence reads TGTGCCACCAGCAGAGGTGGGGCCCCAAGCACAGATACGCAGTATTTT. When the CDR3 is completed using the reference TRBV15 and TRBJ2-3 genes on either side, the full variable domain is DAMVIQNPRYQVTQFGKPVTLSCSQTLNHNVMYWYQQKSSQAPKLLFHYYDKDFNNEADTPDNFQSRRPNTSFCFLDIRSPGLGDTAMYLCATSRGGAPSTDTQYFGPGTRLTVL.